This T cell receptor (beta chain) emerged from a study of blood T cell repertoires in COVID-19. This CDR3 has 13 amino acids. V dropped 7 bases and J dropped 4; count of bases not matched to a gene: 6. CDR1 and CDR2 from the germline V gene are MNHEY and SMNVEV (reference sequence). This clone has only a few counts. Sequencing was performed with immunoSEQ multiplex PCR; in TCRdb, only in-frame clones are kept and a portion is missing. Here the sample spans under 300,000 clones, 83% being singletons. Sequencing used peripheral blood. The sequence was obtained from a woman between 50 and 59 years old who had recovered from COVID-19. V usage is TRBV27 and J usage is TRBJ2-7, with 8 bases identical to TRBD2. As DNA, the CDR3 is TGTGCCAGCACCCCCGGGGGGGGGTACGAGCAGTACTTC. Translating gives CASTPGGGYEQYF.